This entry describes one T cell receptor beta chain. It lacks a known antigen. The sample holds no much larger clone one base away, and base qualities are not on file. This specimen belongs to a study of PD-L1 blockade in urothelial cancer (dated by TCRdb to about 2017). About the full investigation: Therapy was started around 2014 for all patients, and atezolizumab 1,200 mg was administered intravenously every 3 weeks. Under 30 patients had pretreatment blood TCR-seq, some 25 had at least one posttreatment blood collection, and some 25 had tumor TCR-seq. Blood samples gave a median of about 130,000 T cells and 88,000 or so unique TCRs, with a median clonality of around 0.08. Blood samples were analyzed at 3 weeks after treatment start (second dose) and at 6 weeks after treatment start. Pretreatment tumor samples, along with matched peripheral blood collected serially before and after atezolizumab treatment, underwent TCR sequencing. About 90% of the 29 patients were males with bladder-origin urothelial cancer, and 18 of 29 reported a prior smoking history. Durable clinical benefit was defined as a progression-free survival longer than 6 months, and TCR features were additionally tested against progression-free survival and overall survival. Durable clinical benefit was achieved by nine patients and was not achieved by 20 patients. The study was an exploratory multi-omic analysis of somatic, immune and clinical correlates of response to PD-L1 blockade with atezolizumab in urothelial cancer. Whole exome sequencing and RNA sequencing of pretreatment tumors were performed alongside TCR sequencing in the same patients. Patients had an ECOG performance status of 0 or 1 and had received between 0 and 3 prior chemotherapy regimens. Overall study outcomes, separate from this receptor: Because of the small sample size (n = 29) and the many exploratory analyses performed, the results are intended to be regarded as hypothesis-generating. A pretreatment peripheral blood TCR clonality below the median was linked to improved progression-free and overall survival. Among patients with durable benefit, tumor-associated TCR clones showed greater expansion in peripheral blood 3 weeks after treatment started (n = 22, p = 0.022).

CDR1 and CDR2, looked up from the germline V gene, are MNHNS and SASEGT. The CDR3 spans 15 residues, from the cysteine through the phenylalanine. The DNA shown is the 45-base CDR3, in frame from base 1. Germline trimming: 4 bases from V, 6 bases from J; junction bases outside gene matches: 8. Reading the label with the study, this specimen's time point is: peripheral blood 6 weeks after treatment start. The cohort comprised approximately 30 patients with locally advanced or metastatic urothelial carcinoma treated at Memorial Sloan Kettering on a trial protocol. Peripheral blood mononuclear cells were collected pretreatment and during treatment, with between 1 and 8 total time points obtained per patient. The Qiagen DNeasy Blood extraction kit was used to purify genomic DNA from total PBMCs and tumor samples. PBMCs were collected pretreatment and during treatment, and were isolated and stored as previously described.

To estimate absolute template abundance from read counts, synthetic TCR analog templates were spiked into each PCR. TCRbeta CDR3 regions were amplified from genomic DNA with bias-controlled V and J gene primers using the immunoSEQ assay. Rearranged TCRbeta segments were sequenced at approximately 20X coverage. The original methods were these. Sequencing errors were corrected by clustering, and CDR3s were annotated against IMGT so that V, D and J genes could be assigned. Only productive TCRbeta rearrangements were used in downstream analyses, excluding out-of-frame or stop-codon sequences. Clonality was calculated as one minus the Shannon entropy normalized by the log of the number of unique productive sequences. Fisher's exact test with Benjamini-Hochberg correction, using a cutoff of adjusted p below 0.01, was how clones that differed between time points or between blood and tumor were identified. Not all clones reach the TCRdb copy of this immuneACCESS table, which keeps in-frame sequences only. Checked studies attribute under half of the gap to unresolved V genes and leave the rest unexplained. V and J calls and clone size are copied from that table; D and trimming were computed from the DNA. The sample has 100,000 to 150,000 clones on record, around 88% of them singletons. The leading ten clones occupy around 2.4% of the sample.

The rearrangement joined TRBV6-1 to TRBJ1-4; TRBD1 aligns with 7 central bases. The sequenced sample was PBMCs, obtained around atezolizumab (anti-PD-L1) treatment. The receptor comes from a man aged 50-59 years with urothelial cancer. CDR3 protein: CASSATGTVHEKLFF. The base sequence is TGTGCCAGCAGTGCAACCGGGACAGTTCATGAAAAACTGTTTTTT.